This TCR beta chain comes out of a study of graft-versus-host responses after intestinal transplantation. For the study at large: Multivisceral, liver-intestinal, or isolated intestinal grafts went to recipients. The whole recipient group had anti-thymocyte globulin induction followed by tacrolimus and steroids for around 3 years. Points from the study as a whole: Analysis identified GvH clones in recipient marrow, with some appearing first in ileum or blood. The presence of high graft-versus-host to host-versus-graft clonal ratios in allografts characterized patients with graft-donor T cell macrochimerism.

Trimming removed 4 bases from V and 0 bases from J; junction bases left unmatched: 4. The CDR3 is 16 residues long. The V gene's germline CDR1 is SGDLS and CDR2 YYNGEE. Some clones are missing from TCRdb's copy, which holds only in-frame ones; the method was immunoSEQ multiplex PCR. The sample contains 15,000 to 20,000 clones, about 83% of which appear only once. Intraepithelial and lamina propria lymphocytes were freed from processed graft tissue. Comment on this clone: Antigen unknown.

The sequence came from a human patient who received an intestinal transplant, so some T cells may come from the graft donor. This sample comprised ileum tissue, obtained 584 days after intestinal transplantation. The rearrangement uses TRBV9 and TRBJ2-6; TRBD2 agrees at 7 bases. CDR3 DNA: TGTGCCAGCAGCCAGCGGGGTTCCTCTGGGGCCAACGTCCTGACTTTC. Its translation is CASSQRGSSGANVLTF. Looking up the rest from reference TRBV9 and TRBJ2-6 gives the full variable domain: DSGVTQTPKHLITATGQRVTLRCSPRSGDLSVYWYQQSLDQGLQFLIQYYNGEERAKGNILERFSAQQFPDLHSELNLSSLELGDSALYFCASSQRGSSGANVLTFGAGSRLTVL.